This T cell receptor beta chain was found in a study of T cells in localized non-small cell lung cancer (dated by TCRdb to 2019 to 2021). Notes on the research overall: T cell repertoires of 236 early-stage NSCLC patients were analyzed, with tumors being compared against uninvolved tumor-adjacent lungs. The cohort consisted of approximately 240 treatment-naive NSCLC patients whose localized lung tumors had been resected. Of the NSCLC patients, 120 to 150 were male and about 97 were female, and the mean age was approximately 64 years. General study outcomes and caveats: Because multi-region tumor sequencing was not performed, intratumor heterogeneity could not be ruled out. Uninvolved tumor-adjacent lung showed the highest T cell clonality, higher than tumor, which suggests more focused antigenic responses in the adjacent lung. A median of around 50 of the top 100 tumor clones were detected in paired uninvolved adjacent lung, and some 29 of these tumor clones were also found among the top 100 clones of the paired uninvolved adjacent lung. Higher blood T cell density associated with longer overall survival, while higher adjacent-lung clonality associated with shorter survival. Since the design was exploratory, TCR variables were selected using unadjusted p-values with no false-discovery rate correction.

At diagnosis, peripheral blood, uninvolved tumor-adjacent lung and tumor were collected and stored as a combination of fresh-frozen and FFPE material. For TCR repertoire profiling, blood samples were analyzed as peripheral blood mononuclear cells. Concerning this clone: Its specific antigen is unknown. There are no base qualities to consult, and no much larger clone falls within one base.

The immunoSEQ Assay was used to sequence TCR beta CDR3 regions from DNA. Per the source publication's procedure: T cell density was computed as TCR beta template counts normalized to usable DNA estimated by amplifying housekeeping genes. Richness was estimated with the preseqR package, extrapolating to 400,000 templates for PBMC samples and 120,000 templates for tissue samples. Clonality was defined by subtracting Pielou's evenness from one. To identify tissue-enriched TCRs, differential abundance testing was run on productive amino-acid clonotypes with a minimum total count of 5 and an alpha of 0.1. The Jaccard Index and the Morisita Overlap Index were used to measure repertoire overlap between compartments. GLIPH grouped TCR beta CDR3s together with public tetramer-defined viral CDR3s, and a viral motif had to include at least three viral sequences and also show V-gene enrichment. This immuneACCESS table, as held by TCRdb, lists in-frame sequences with V and J called but not all clones. Of the missing ones, under half trace to an unresolved V gene in checked studies; the others have no known cause. V and J calls and clone size follow that table, whereas D and trimming were derived from the DNA. This sample comprises more than 50,000 clones, over 80% of them detected only once. The ten largest clones take up about 20% of the sample.

From its cysteine to its phenylalanine, the CDR3 spans 16 amino acids. The entry retains the CDR3 DNA only, 48 bases that are in frame from base 1. V loses 3 bases, J loses 6 bases, and the germline ends lie 18 bases apart. The CDR1 and CDR2 encoded by the germline V gene are KGHSH and LQKENI. This receptor was obtained from a female donor of 60 years or more with stage II squamous cell lung carcinoma. Sequencing used peripheral blood, obtained before any cancer treatment. This receptor chain uses TRBV18 and TRBJ1-5; the D gene is possibly TRBD1, with 6 bases matching. The sequence in DNA is TGTGCCAGCTCACCCCAAGGTACAGGGATCATTCAGCCCCAGCATTTT. This encodes CASSPQGTGIIQPQHF.